These 20 T cell receptor beta chains were all obtained from the same sample, sequenced in a study of vaccination effects on CD4 cells after COVID-19. Which antigens these TCRs recognize remains unknown. Sequenced by immunoSEQ multiplex PCR; TCRdb stores in-frame clones only, minus some. The sample contains some 50,000 clones, about 70% of which appear only once. Antigen-specific CD4+ T cells were first expanded with viral peptide pools by the ViraFEST assay and only then sequenced. Isolation of CD4+ T cells took place after approximately 10 days of culture. Participants got two doses of BNT162b2 or mRNA-1273 vaccine. The starting material was CD4+ T cells from PBMCs cultured with HCoV-OC43 spike peptides, obtained after COVID-19 vaccination. The sample's subset: HCoV-OC43 spike overlapping peptide pool stimulation. Receptors were obtained from a human donor who received a COVID-19 vaccine.

V usage is TRBV7-8 and J usage is TRBJ2-2; D is ambiguous. Trimming removed 1 base from V and 7 bases from J, with 7 bases in between. Germline CDR1 is SGHVS and CDR2 is FQNEAQ. The CDR3 length is 13 residues. As DNA, the CDR3 is TGTGCCAGCAGCTTAGTTCGTAACGGGGAGCTGTTTTTT. This sequence encodes CASSLVRNGELFF. The variable domain in full, with the rest retrieved from reference TRBV7-8 and TRBJ2-2, is GAGVSQSPRYKVAKRGQDVALRCDPISGHVSLFWYQQALGQGPEFLTYFQNEAQLDKSGLPSDRFFAERPEGSVSTLKIQRTQQEDSAVYLCASSLVRNGELFFGEGSRLTVL.

The chain couples TRBV7-9 to TRBJ2-3; D possibly corresponds to TRBD1 (6 bases). Looked up from germline, CDR1 is SEHNR and CDR2 is FQNEAQ (reference sequence). Trimming cost V 4 bases and J 1 base, with 12 bases left between them. This CDR3 region has 15 residues. Here the CDR3 reads CASSWTAIRTDTQYF. CDR3 coding DNA: TGTGCCAGCAGCTGGACAGCTATCCGCACAGATACGCAGTATTTT. Looking up the rest from reference TRBV7-9 and TRBJ2-3 gives the full variable domain: DTGVSQNPRHKITKRGQNVTFRCDPISEHNRLYWYRQTLGQGPEFLTYFQNEAQLEKSRLLSDRFSAERPKGSFSTLEIQRTEQGDSAMYLCASSWTAIRTDTQYFGPGTRLTVL.

The chain links TRBV19 to TRBJ1-4, with a weak D call TRBD1 (5 bases). The CDR3 totals 15 residues. Germline CDR1 reads LNHDA; CDR2 reads SQIVND (reference sequence). V lost 3 bases, J lost 8 bases, and 16 bases lay in between. CDR3 coding DNA: TGTGCCAGTAGTATTCGGGACCCGGGGGGAGAAAAACTGTTTTTT. This gives the protein CASSIRDPGGEKLFF.

The V and J genes are TRBV4-1 and TRBJ2-1, with D possibly being TRBD2 (6 bases). Trimming removed 1 base at V and 5 bases at J, with 15 bases between. Germline CDR1 is MGHRA and CDR2 is YSYEKL. The CDR3 contains 16 residues. This chain's CDR3 is CASSQGGRGVDNEQFF. The CDR3 DNA follows: TGCGCCAGCAGCCAAGGTGGGCGGGGAGTCGACAATGAGCAGTTCTTC.

The table lists this clone with a count of one. This chain connects TRBV10-3 to TRBJ1-3; 9 bases map to TRBD1. CDR3 length equals 14 residues. The V segment lost 8 bases and the J segment 7 bases; nucleotides outside the gene matches: 9. From germline, CDR1 is ENHRY and CDR2 SYGVKD. The DNA of the CDR3 is TGTGCCATCGTTCCGGGACAGGGCGTGAACACCATATATTTT. Residues: CAIVPGQGVNTIYF.

The rearrangement uses TRBV7-9 and TRBJ2-7; the D gene is possibly TRBD2 (5 bases). Germline CDR1 reads SEHNR; CDR2 reads FQNEAQ (reference sequence). Trimming cost V 4 bases and J 6 bases, with 13 bases left between them. The CDR3 has 13 residues. CDR3 nucleotide sequence: TGTGCCAGCAGCTCCACGGTGGCGGGCGAGCAGTACTTC. It specifies CASSSTVAGEQYF.

The CDR3 coding sequence is TGTGCCAGCAGTCAAGGACTAGCGGGGCCATACTACAATGAGCAGTTCTTC. It yields the protein CASSQGLAGPYYNEQFF. The rearrangement joins TRBV6-2 or TRBV6-3 to TRBJ2-1; the match to TRBD2 covers 12 bases. Germline assignment: CDR1 MNHEY and CDR2 SVGEGT. V was pared by 5 bases and J by 3 bases, with 8 bases of the junction left unmatched. The CDR3 sequence is 17 residues long.

This clone was counted a single time. The J gene is TRBJ1-3, the V gene TRBV7-9; D is unresolved. This CDR3 region has 14 residues. CDR1 and CDR2 from the germline V gene are SEHNR and FQNEAQ (reference sequence). V was clipped by 1 base and J by 4 bases, with 8 bases between them. In DNA, the CDR3 is TGTGCCAGCAGCTTAGGTAACAGCGGAAACACCATATATTTT. Its protein is CASSLGNSGNTIYF.

The chain employs TRBV19 and TRBJ1-2; perhaps TRBD1 as D (5 bases). The CDR3 is made up of 13 amino acids. Germline CDR1 and CDR2: LNHDA and SQIVND (reference sequence). V was cut by 11 bases and J by 3 bases, with 16 bases left in between. The CDR3 reads CAGRGPTDYGYTF. The CDR3 nucleotides are TGTGCCGGACGGGGACCCACCGACTATGGCTACACCTTC.

The chain combines TRBV6-1 with TRBJ2-3, with D maybe TRBD2 (5 bases). This CDR3 is built from 15 residues. V was clipped by 2 bases and J by 2 bases, with 11 bases between them. The germline gives CDR1 MNHNS, CDR2 SASEGT. This chain's CDR3 is CASSERARDTDTQYF. As DNA, the CDR3 is TGTGCCAGCAGTGAAAGGGCGAGGGACACAGATACGCAGTATTTT.

V and J are TRBV12-2 and TRBJ2-3; the table's D call of TRBD2 was not tested on the DNA. TRBV12-2 is a known pseudogene. The CDR3 spans 15 residues. The CDR3 here is CASRLGIAGSDTQYF. Written as DNA, the CDR3 is TGTGCAAGTCGCTTAGGGATAGCGGGGTCGGATACGCAGTATTTT.

CDR3 protein: CASINPATNEKLFF. The CDR3 DNA follows: TGTGCCAGTATTAACCCTGCAACTAATGAAAAACTGTTTTTT. The chain links TRBV19 to TRBJ1-4; no definite D call. CDR3 length: 14 amino acids. Germline values: CDR1 LNHDA, CDR2 SQIVND (reference sequence). Trimming stripped 7 bases from V and 0 bases from J, with 9 bases between. The variable domain in full, with the rest retrieved from reference TRBV19 and TRBJ1-4, is DGGITQSPKYLFRKEGQNVTLSCEQNLNHDAMYWYRQDPGQGLRLIYYSQIVNDFQKGDIAEGYSVSREKKESFPLTVTSAQKNPTAFYLCASINPATNEKLFFGSGTQLSVL.

The chain combines TRBV27 with TRBJ1-5; D uncertain. Germline loops: CDR1 MNHEY, CDR2 SMNVEV (reference sequence). The CDR3 extends over 16 amino acids. Between the trimmed V and J ends, which lost 2 bases and 0 bases, there was a span of 11 bases. CDR3 bases: TGTGCCAGCAGTTTAACGGTGCAGTATAGCAATCAGCCCCAGCATTTT. This translates into CASSLTVQYSNQPQHF.

This clone came up once. The genes are TRBV18 and TRBJ1-2; the D is unclear. V was pared by 6 bases and J by 4 bases, with 15 bases between. This CDR3 contains 14 residues. CDR1 and CDR2 from the germline V gene are KGHSH and LQKENI. The CDR3 bases are TGTGCCAGCTCCCTTCAGCGGGAATTCTATGGCTACACCTTC. Amino acids: CASSLQREFYGYTF.

As DNA, the CDR3 is TGTGCCAGCTCACCCCTACAGGGAAATGAGCAGTTCTTC. Amino acid sequence: CASSPLQGNEQFF. The chain combines TRBV18 with TRBJ2-1, with D possibly TRBD1 on 6 matching bases. The germline V gene has CDR1 KGHSH and CDR2 LQKENI. The CDR3 contains 13 residues. The V and J ends lost 3 bases and 7 bases respectively, with 10 bases between them.

J is TRBJ2-1 and V is TRBV19, with a possible D match to TRBD2 (5 bases). Germline V gene sequence: CDR1 LNHDA, CDR2 SQIVND (reference sequence). The CDR3 sequence is 15 residues long. Trimming stripped 4 bases from V and 12 bases from J, with 22 bases between. Written as DNA, the CDR3 is TGTGCCAGTAGTACGAACCCGACTACCTTTGGAGGGCAGTTCTTC. Translation gives CASSTNPTTFGGQFF.

There are a few counts of this clone. The chain carries TRBV10-3 and TRBJ2-7, with D maybe TRBD2 (5 bases). The germline CDR1 and CDR2 sequences are ENHRY and SYGVKD. V was trimmed by 11 bases and J by 6 bases, leaving 20 bases between them. This CDR3 contains 13 residues. Here the CDR3 reads CAVRGEGVGEQYF. CDR3 in DNA: TGTGCCGTTCGTGGCGAGGGTGTTGGCGAGCAGTACTTC.

The chain joins TRBV3-1 (or the pseudogene TRBV3-2) to TRBJ2-3, with D possibly being TRBD2 (5 bases). Trimming removed 5 bases from V and 1 base from J, with 13 bases in between. The CDR3 spans 15 residues. The germline V gene encodes CDR1 LGHDT and CDR2 YNNKEL (reference sequence). The CDR3 is CASSTTPGGTDTQYF. In DNA, the CDR3 is TGTGCCAGCAGCACGACACCCGGGGGCACAGATACGCAGTATTTT.

The J gene is TRBJ1-2, the V gene TRBV7-9, with D possibly being TRBD1 (5 bases). The germline V gene has CDR1 SEHNR and CDR2 FQNEAQ (reference sequence). The CDR3 totals 15 residues. The ends were cut back, 1 base at V and 6 bases at J, with 15 bases in the middle. The CDR3 nucleotides read TGTGCCAGCAGCTTAGGAGAAGGACAAATCGATGGCTACACCTTC. As protein: CASSLGEGQIDGYTF. The variable domain in full, with the rest retrieved from reference TRBV7-9 and TRBJ1-2, is DTGVSQNPRHKITKRGQNVTFRCDPISEHNRLYWYRQTLGQGPEFLTYFQNEAQLEKSRLLSDRFSAERPKGSFSTLEIQRTEQGDSAMYLCASSLGEGQIDGYTFGSGTRLTVV.

A few counts support this clone. The chain couples TRBV6-5 to TRBJ2-7; D is ambiguous. V was pared by 6 bases and J by 10 bases, with 13 bases between. CDR1 and CDR2 from the germline V gene are MNHEY and SVGAGI. The CDR3 is 11 amino acids. CDR3 sequence: CASRNSQLQYF. DNA for the CDR3: TGTGCCAGCAGAAACTCACAGTTACAGTACTTC.